A selection of T cell receptor beta chains follows, all from one sample in a study of monozygotic twins with inflammatory bowel disease. TCRdb re-called the 5' RACE reads, yielding one record per CDR3 amino acid sequence without DNA. This sample's table reports 300,000 to 400,000 distinct CDR3 sequences. Sequencing was performed on blood. These receptors all come from a human donor with ulcerative colitis or Crohn's disease, or a healthy co-twin of an affected twin (not recorded which). Each CDR3 is given with its conserved first and last residue.

TRBJ2-4 TRBV5-1 CASSLEASGKNIQYF
TRBJ1-2 TRBV12-3/TRBV12-4 CASSWDVLYGYTF
TRBJ1-2 TRBV20-1 CSARDRHGPNYGYTF
TRBJ1-2 TRBV18 CASSPPSDLYGYTF
TRBJ1-2 TRBV7-9 CASSLGDVGGYTF
TRBJ2-1 TRBV20-1 CSAASGAQTYNEQFF
TRBJ2-1 TRBV20-1 CSASNFNEQFF
TRBJ2-2 TRBV7-2 CAIRRVSNGELFF
TRBJ2-5 TRBV12-5 CASGFPNQETQYF
TRBJ1-1 TRBV20-1 CSARTAPNTEAFF
TRBJ1-5 TRBV12-3/TRBV12-4 CASGTGGESQPQHF
TRBJ2-2 TRBV11-2 CASSLVGGGNTGELFF
TRBJ2-7 TRBV11-2 CASSLAGQGSEQYF
TRBJ2-3 TRBV24-1 CATSATSGRAGPRIDTQYF